This is a list of T cell receptor beta chains from one sample in a study of blood T cell repertoires in COVID-19. The assay was immunoSEQ multiplex PCR, and TCRdb's table has in-frame clones only and misses some. The table lists about 73,000 clones, about 80% of them singletons, with 25% to 30% in the top ten. Sequenced input: peripheral blood. The receptors derive from a human donor in a cohort sampled during active COVID-19. Each CDR3 is given with its conserved first and last residue. The D gene is left open where the match is weak. Not all rows give a size; the values are once, few, many and, for expanded clones, a class.

d_gene: TRBD1
j_gene: TRBJ2-3
abundance: .
v_gene: TRBV7-9
CDR3aa: CASSLMTGASTDTQYF
CDR3nt: TGTGCCAGCAGCTTAATGACAGGGGCTAGCACAGATACGCAGTATTTT

d_gene: .
j_gene: TRBJ1-5
abundance: few
v_gene: TRBV12-3/TRBV12-4
CDR3aa: CASSPERDQPQHF
CDR3nt: TGTGCCAGCAGCCCAGAGAGGGATCAGCCCCAGCATTTT

d_gene: TRBD1
j_gene: TRBJ1-2
abundance: .
v_gene: TRBV11-2
CDR3aa: CASSFGTGYGYTF
CDR3nt: TGTGCCAGCAGCTTCGGGACAGGCTATGGCTACACCTTC

d_gene: .
j_gene: TRBJ1-2
abundance: .
v_gene: TRBV14
CDR3aa: CASSQARDNIGGYTF
CDR3nt: TGTGCCAGCAGCCAAGCGAGAGACAACATCGGTGGCTACACCTTC

d_gene: .
j_gene: TRBJ2-5
abundance: .
v_gene: TRBV2
CDR3aa: CASSPGARPEETQYF
CDR3nt: TGTGCCAGCAGTCCTGGGGCAAGACCGGAGGAGACCCAGTACTTC

d_gene: TRBD1
j_gene: TRBJ2-7
abundance: .
v_gene: TRBV28
CDR3aa: CASSPPGTVNYEQYF
CDR3nt: TGTGCCAGCAGTCCGCCCGGGACAGTCAACTACGAGCAGTACTTC

d_gene: .
j_gene: TRBJ1-1
abundance: .
v_gene: TRBV5-1
CDR3aa: CASSLRQAGSGTEAFF
CDR3nt: TGCGCCAGCAGCTTACGCCAAGCAGGTAGCGGCACTGAAGCTTTCTTT

d_gene: .
j_gene: TRBJ2-1
abundance: .
v_gene: TRBV27
CDR3aa: CASSKGQGRLTPSNEQFF
CDR3nt: TGTGCCAGCTCCAAAGGGCAGGGTAGGTTAACCCCGAGCAATGAGCAGTTCTTC

d_gene: TRBD1
j_gene: TRBJ2-5
abundance: .
v_gene: TRBV5-1
CDR3aa: CASSSDRARRETQYF
CDR3nt: TGCGCCAGCAGCTCTGACAGGGCCCGGAGGGAGACCCAGTACTTC

d_gene: .
j_gene: TRBJ2-3
abundance: .
v_gene: TRBV6-2/TRBV6-3
CDR3aa: CASSYRTGTHDPDTQYF
CDR3nt: TGTGCCAGCAGTTACCGCACCGGGACTCATGACCCAGATACGCAGTATTTT

d_gene: .
j_gene: TRBJ2-3
abundance: .
v_gene: TRBV6-5
CDR3aa: CASSPTTDTQYF
CDR3nt: TGTGCCAGCAGTCCTACCACAGATACGCAGTATTTT

d_gene: TRBD1
j_gene: TRBJ1-2
abundance: .
v_gene: TRBV4-3
CDR3aa: CASSQDLGQGSGYTF
CDR3nt: TGCGCCAGCAGCCAAGATCTCGGACAGGGTAGTGGCTACACCTTC

d_gene: TRBD2
j_gene: TRBJ2-7
abundance: .
v_gene: TRBV5-8
CDR3aa: CASSHGGSYEQYF
CDR3nt: TGTGCCAGCAGCCACGGGGGGAGTTACGAGCAGTACTTC

d_gene: TRBD1
j_gene: TRBJ1-6
abundance: .
v_gene: TRBV10-3
CDR3aa: CAISGNRDRGNSPLHF
CDR3nt: TGTGCCATCAGTGGCAATAGGGACAGGGGGAATTCACCCCTCCACTTT

d_gene: .
j_gene: TRBJ1-2
abundance: .
v_gene: TRBV7-9
CDR3aa: CASSTDILYGYTF
CDR3nt: TGTGCCAGCAGCACAGACATACTTTATGGCTACACCTTC

d_gene: .
j_gene: TRBJ1-1
abundance: .
v_gene: TRBV25-1
CDR3aa: CASSESHKQRGTEAFF
CDR3nt: TGTGCCAGCAGTGAATCCCATAAACAAAGGGGCACTGAAGCTTTCTTT

d_gene: TRBD1
j_gene: TRBJ2-3
abundance: once
v_gene: TRBV18
CDR3aa: CASSTGQGDTQYF
CDR3nt: TGTGCCAGCTCAACGGGACAGGGTGATACGCAGTATTTT

d_gene: .
j_gene: TRBJ1-1
abundance: .
v_gene: TRBV19
CDR3aa: CASSGRGATGTEAFF
CDR3nt: TGTGCCAGTAGCGGACGGGGGGCTACTGGGACTGAAGCTTTCTTT

d_gene: TRBD1
j_gene: TRBJ2-1
abundance: .
v_gene: TRBV5-1
CDR3aa: CASSTGQSSYNEQFF
CDR3nt: TGCGCCAGCAGCACGGGACAGAGCTCCTACAATGAGCAGTTCTTC

d_gene: .
j_gene: TRBJ2-7
abundance: .
v_gene: TRBV6-5
CDR3aa: CASRKGRETGREQYF
CDR3nt: TGTGCCAGCAGGAAGGGCCGGGAGACGGGGAGGGAGCAGTACTTC

d_gene: TRBD1
j_gene: TRBJ1-5
abundance: .
v_gene: TRBV3-1/TRBV3-2
CDR3aa: CASSRGQGINQPQHF
CDR3nt: TGTGCCAGCAGCCGGGGACAGGGGATCAATCAGCCCCAGCATTTT

d_gene: TRBD1
j_gene: TRBJ1-2
abundance: .
v_gene: TRBV9
CDR3aa: CASSVARDREHYGYTF
CDR3nt: TGTGCCAGCAGCGTAGCACGGGACAGGGAGCACTATGGCTACACCTTC

d_gene: TRBD1
j_gene: TRBJ2-3
abundance: .
v_gene: TRBV24-1
CDR3aa: CATKTGGTDTQYF
CDR3nt: TGTGCCACCAAGACAGGGGGGACAGATACGCAGTATTTT

d_gene: TRBD1
j_gene: TRBJ1-2
abundance: .
v_gene: TRBV6-1
CDR3aa: CASSDPDRAGYTF
CDR3nt: TGTGCCAGCAGTGACCCCGACAGGGCTGGCTACACCTTC

d_gene: .
j_gene: TRBJ1-2
abundance: .
v_gene: TRBV5-4
CDR3aa: CASSHPQRGPYGYTF
CDR3nt: TGTGCCAGCAGCCACCCCCAGCGGGGGCCTTATGGCTACACCTTC

d_gene: .
j_gene: TRBJ2-1
abundance: .
v_gene: TRBV21-1
CDR3aa: CASPPGLAGDPSYNEQFF
CDR3nt: TGTGCCAGCCCTCCGGGACTAGCGGGGGACCCCTCCTACAATGAGCAGTTCTTC

d_gene: .
j_gene: TRBJ2-1
abundance: .
v_gene: TRBV5-8
CDR3aa: CASTRVQGLNSYNEQFF
CDR3nt: TGTGCCAGCACTCGGGTACAGGGCTTGAACTCCTACAATGAGCAGTTCTTC

d_gene: .
j_gene: TRBJ2-2
abundance: .
v_gene: TRBV11-3
CDR3aa: CASSPGGVSNTGELFF
CDR3nt: TGTGCCAGCAGCCCCGGCGGCGTGTCGAACACCGGGGAGCTGTTTTTT

d_gene: TRBD2
j_gene: TRBJ2-2
abundance: .
v_gene: TRBV4-3
CDR3aa: CASSQGATSGGPNTGELFF
CDR3nt: TGCGCCAGCAGCCAAGGGGCGACTAGCGGGGGCCCGAACACCGGGGAGCTGTTTTTT

d_gene: TRBD2
j_gene: TRBJ2-5
abundance: .
v_gene: TRBV28
CDR3aa: CASRPGGSYQETQYF
CDR3nt: TGTGCCAGCAGACCGGGGGGTTCGTACCAAGAGACCCAGTACTTC

d_gene: TRBD1
j_gene: TRBJ1-2
abundance: .
v_gene: TRBV3-1/TRBV3-2
CDR3aa: CASSQEGRGRYGYTF
CDR3nt: TGTGCCAGCAGCCAAGAGGGCAGGGGGCGATATGGCTACACCTTC

d_gene: .
j_gene: TRBJ1-3
abundance: .
v_gene: TRBV4-2
CDR3aa: CASSQGGTGNTIYF
CDR3nt: TGTGCCAGCAGCCAAGGAGGGACTGGAAACACCATATATTTT

d_gene: TRBD1
j_gene: TRBJ2-7
abundance: .
v_gene: TRBV6-5
CDR3aa: CASSSLTGKLAYEQYF
CDR3nt: TGTGCCAGCAGTTCACTGACAGGGAAACTGGCCTACGAGCAGTACTTC

d_gene: .
j_gene: TRBJ1-2
abundance: .
v_gene: TRBV5-1
CDR3aa: CASSLVQANYGYTF
CDR3nt: TGCGCCAGCAGCTTGGTTCAGGCTAACTATGGCTACACCTTC

d_gene: .
j_gene: TRBJ2-1
abundance: .
v_gene: TRBV6-1
CDR3aa: CASSVLRGDFSDEQFF
CDR3nt: TGTGCCAGCAGTGTCCTTCGGGGTGACTTTAGCGATGAGCAGTTCTTC

d_gene: TRBD1
j_gene: TRBJ2-3
abundance: .
v_gene: TRBV19
CDR3aa: CASSTAGQGADTQYF
CDR3nt: TGTGCCAGTAGTACCGCGGGACAGGGCGCAGATACGCAGTATTTT

d_gene: .
j_gene: TRBJ1-2
abundance: .
v_gene: TRBV9
CDR3aa: CASSEGGVGDYGYTF
CDR3nt: TGTGCCAGCTCCGAGGGAGGGGTGGGGGACTATGGCTACACCTTC

d_gene: TRBD1
j_gene: TRBJ2-5
abundance: .
v_gene: TRBV25-1
CDR3aa: CASSEGDREFETQYF
CDR3nt: TGTGCCAGCAGTGAAGGGGACAGGGAGTTTGAGACCCAGTACTTC

d_gene: .
j_gene: TRBJ1-3
abundance: few
v_gene: TRBV9
CDR3aa: CASSVGGGAGGNTIYF
CDR3nt: TGTGCCAGCAGCGTAGGCGGGGGTGCTGGTGGAAACACCATATATTTT

d_gene: TRBD2
j_gene: TRBJ2-1
abundance: .
v_gene: TRBV5-6
CDR3aa: CASRALAGINEQFF
CDR3nt: TGTGCCAGCAGAGCCCTAGCGGGGATCAATGAGCAGTTCTTC

d_gene: .
j_gene: TRBJ2-7
abundance: .
v_gene: TRBV5-1
CDR3aa: CASSPGHRDISYEQYF
CDR3nt: TGCGCCAGCAGTCCCGGACACAGGGACATCTCCTACGAGCAGTACTTC

d_gene: .
j_gene: TRBJ2-1
abundance: .
v_gene: TRBV7-9
CDR3aa: CASSAELLDEQFF
CDR3nt: TGTGCCAGCAGCGCTGAACTATTGGATGAGCAGTTCTTC

d_gene: TRBD2
j_gene: TRBJ2-3
abundance: .
v_gene: TRBV18
CDR3aa: CASSSTSGGTDTQYF
CDR3nt: TGTGCCAGCTCATCAACTAGCGGGGGCACAGATACGCAGTATTTT

d_gene: .
j_gene: TRBJ2-1
abundance: .
v_gene: TRBV5-6
CDR3aa: CASSLGAGTSYNEQFF
CDR3nt: TGTGCCAGCAGCTTGGGTGCGGGGACCTCCTACAATGAGCAGTTCTTC

d_gene: .
j_gene: TRBJ2-7
abundance: few
v_gene: TRBV28
CDR3aa: CASPKCGFRAEQYF
CDR3nt: TGTGCCAGCCCCAAATGCGGGTTCCGGGCCGAGCAGTACTTC

d_gene: TRBD1
j_gene: TRBJ1-2
abundance: .
v_gene: TRBV28
CDR3aa: CASSGMRDRTTALNYGYTF
CDR3nt: TGTGCCAGCAGTGGGATGAGGGACAGAACGACCGCCCTAAACTATGGCTACACCTTC

d_gene: .
j_gene: TRBJ2-3
abundance: .
v_gene: TRBV5-1
CDR3aa: CASSFRNTDTQYF
CDR3nt: TGCGCCAGCAGCTTCAGGAACACAGATACGCAGTATTTT

d_gene: TRBD2
j_gene: TRBJ2-7
abundance: .
v_gene: TRBV5-1
CDR3aa: CASSLAGIEQYF
CDR3nt: TGCGCCAGCAGTTTAGCGGGTATCGAGCAGTACTTC

d_gene: TRBD2
j_gene: TRBJ2-2
abundance: .
v_gene: TRBV19
CDR3aa: CASSRRRGGSNANTGELFF
CDR3nt: TGTGCCAGTAGTAGGAGGCGCGGGGGGTCTAACGCGAACACCGGGGAGCTGTTTTTT